The 13 T cell receptor beta chains below were found in one sample sequenced in a study of cytomegalovirus exposure and HLA in healthy donors. The PCR ran on 60 Vbeta and 13 Jbeta primers. Method: immunoSEQ multiplex PCR; TCRdb's copy keeps in-frame clones and lacks some. This sample has approximately 240,000 clones, with approximately 82% found just once. The sample taken for sequencing was PBMCs. All receptors derive from a woman between 40 and 55 years old in good health and CMV-seronegative.

The chain combines TRBV7-9 with TRBJ1-1; D gene unclear. This CDR3 has 13 amino acids. Germline CDR1 SEHNR, CDR2 FQNEAQ (reference sequence). V was pared by 5 bases and J by 3 bases, with 10 bases between. This chain's CDR3 is CASSSRMDTEAFF. The CDR3 DNA reads as TGTGCCAGCAGCAGCCGCATGGACACTGAAGCTTTCTTT.

V gene TRBV10-1 combines with J gene TRBJ1-3; 12 nucleotides match TRBD1. The CDR3 consists of 16 residues. Germline CDR1 and CDR2: WNHNN and SYGVQD (reference sequence). V lost 4 bases and J lost 3; bases outside the gene matches: 4. CDR3 bases: TGCGCCAGCAGTGCTGGGACAGGGGGCGTTGGAAACACCATATATTTT. Translated: CASSAGTGGVGNTIYF.

V and J are TRBV19 and TRBJ2-5; possibly TRBD2 for D (5 bases). V lost 5 bases and J lost 10, with 20 bases in between. In germline, CDR1 is LNHDA, CDR2 SQIVND (reference sequence). The CDR3 has 14 residues. The CDR3, as DNA: TGTGCCAGTAGTGCCTCTAGCACGCTTGCAGACCAGTACTTC. It codes for CASSASSTLADQYF.

There are a few counts of this clone. This chain links TRBV7-2 with TRBJ2-7; D remains unclear. Trimming shortened V by 0 bases and J by 4 bases, and 10 bases separated the two germline ends. CDR3 length: 14 amino acids. Per germline, CDR1 SGHTA and CDR2 FQGNSA. As DNA, the CDR3 is TGTGCCAGCAGCTTAGCCACTAATTTGTACGAGCAGTACTTC. Its protein product is CASSLATNLYEQYF.

This clone was counted between two and nine times. The chain couples TRBV19 to TRBJ1-2, with 10 nucleotides matching TRBD1. The CDR3 loop spans 15 amino acids. With V trimmed by 1 base and J by 3 bases, 2 bases remained unmatched. CDR1 is LNHDA, CDR2 SQIVND, per germline (reference sequence). The CDR3 spells CASSIVGQGDYGYTF. The DNA of the CDR3 is TGTGCCAGTAGTATAGTAGGACAGGGGGACTATGGCTACACCTTC.

The chain joins TRBV2 to TRBJ2-3; 9 nucleotides match TRBD2. CDR3 length: 15 residues. Germline lookup yields CDR1 SNHLY and CDR2 FYNNEI. The trim removed 8 bases at V and 2 bases at J, leaving 8 bases unmatched. CDR3 protein: CASGLLAGYTDTQYF. In DNA form, the CDR3 reads TGTGCCAGCGGCTTACTAGCGGGCTACACAGATACGCAGTATTTT.

On this clone itself: The same CDR3 is also encoded by other DNA sequences in this sample. The rearrangement uses TRBV5-1 and TRBJ1-2, with 8 bases lining up with TRBD1. CDR3 length: 14 amino acids. Trimming removed 4 bases from V and 4 bases from J; junction bases left unmatched: 6. Germline V gene data show CDR1 as SGHRS and CDR2 as YFSETQ. Here the CDR3 reads CASSLGQGAYGYTF. The CDR3 DNA is TGCGCCAGCAGCCTTGGACAGGGCGCCTATGGCTACACCTTC.

This clone was seen a few times. This chain connects TRBV30 to TRBJ1-1; D is ambiguous. The CDR3 sequence is 12 residues long. The germline V gene has CDR1 GTSNPN and CDR2 SVGIG (reference sequence). Trimming left V 0 bases short and J 3 bases short, with 5 bases between. CDR3 region: CAWSVSDTEAFF. CDR3 DNA sequence: TGTGCCTGGAGTGTATCGGACACTGAAGCTTTCTTT.

The chain links TRBV10-3 to TRBJ1-3; unclear D gene. V lost 0 bases, J lost 0 bases, and 6 bases lay in between. Germline CDR1 is ENHRY and CDR2 is SYGVKD. This CDR3 is 15 amino acids long. The chain's CDR3 is CAISESGSSGNTIYF. The DNA for the CDR3 is TGTGCCATCAGTGAGTCCGGGAGCTCTGGAAACACCATATATTTT.

The chain recombines TRBV9 with TRBJ2-3; 9 bases match TRBD2. V lost 4 bases and J lost 2; bases outside the gene matches: 5. The length of the CDR3 is 15 residues. CDR1 and CDR2 (germline): SGDLS, YYNGEE. As DNA, the CDR3 is TGTGCCAGCAGCTTCCTAGCGGGGAACACAGATACGCAGTATTTT. This gives the protein CASSFLAGNTDTQYF. Full variable domain (rest looked up from reference TRBV9 and TRBJ2-3): DSGVTQTPKHLITATGQRVTLRCSPRSGDLSVYWYQQSLDQGLQFLIQYYNGEERAKGNILERFSAQQFPDLHSELNLSSLELGDSALYFCASSFLAGNTDTQYFGPGTRLTVL.

This clone came up many times. The chain combines TRBV6-6 with TRBJ1-6; 9 positions match TRBD1. This CDR3 comprises 14 residues. V lost 5 bases, J lost 6 bases, and 2 bases stayed unmatched. CDR1 is MNHNY and CDR2 is SVGAGI in the germline V gene (reference sequence). Here the CDR3 reads CASSRDRVNSPLHF. CDR3 DNA sequence: TGTGCCAGCAGTCGGGACAGGGTTAATTCACCCCTCCACTTT.

The sample holds one count of this clone. The genes are TRBV4-1 and TRBJ2-7; D unclear. This CDR3 spans 14 amino acids. Trimming cost V 0 bases and J 3 bases, with 9 bases left between them. Germline V lookup: CDR1 MGHRA, CDR2 YSYEKL. CDR3 nucleotides: TGCGCCAGCAGCCAAGAAATGCAGCGCTACGAGCAGTACTTC. It translates to CASSQEMQRYEQYF.

The chain has TRBV18 and TRBJ2-5; D is perhaps TRBD1 (6 bases). The CDR3 runs 14 residues. The V gene lost 6 bases and the J gene lost 4 bases, with 15 bases spanning the gap. Germline lookup yields CDR1 KGHSH and CDR2 LQKENI. The chain's CDR3 is CASSPNRVLETQYF. The CDR3 DNA reads TGTGCCAGCTCTCCGAACAGGGTGCTAGAGACCCAGTACTTC.